These 23 T cell receptor beta chains share one sample of origin, sequenced in a study of T cell repertoires in cytomegalovirus infection. TCRdb called the reads again in MiXCR, with one record for every CDR3 protein. The sample records over 450,000 distinct CDR3 sequences, around 11% being singletons. Sequencing used PBMCs. All receptors derive from a human donor in good health (CMV status not recorded). Some clones in this sample may be carry-over from other donors' samples.

The chain couples TRBV7-9 to TRBJ1-2, with TRBD1 identical over 9 bases. Germline V CDR1 and CDR2: SEHNR, FQNEAQ (reference sequence). Trimming removed 5 bases from V and 7 bases from J; junction bases left unmatched: 5. This CDR3 spans 13 amino acids. Here the CDR3 DNA reads TGTGCCAGCAGCGTACAGGGGGCTGGTGGCTACACCTTC. Translation gives CASSVQGAGGYTF.

In its sample, this clonotype was seen many times. The CDR3, as DNA: TGTGCCAGCTCCCCCTCGGGGGGTACGAACACCGGGGAGCTGTTTTTT. This gives the protein CASSPSGGTNTGELFF. V usage is TRBV18 and J usage is TRBJ2-2; 7 bases are a match to TRBD2. The CDR3 loop spans 16 amino acids. Trimming removed 6 bases from V and 0 bases from J; junction bases left unmatched: 7. Germline V lookup: CDR1 KGHSH, CDR2 LQKENI. The full variable domain, with the rest looked up from reference TRBV18 and TRBJ2-2, is NAGVMQNPRHLVRRRGQEARLRCSPMKGHSHVYWYRQLPEEGLKFMVYLQKENIIDESGMPKERFSAEFPKEGPSILRIQQVVRGDSAAYFCASSPSGGTNTGELFFGEGSRLTVL.

The sample holds a few counts of this clonotype. The rearrangement joins TRBV2 to TRBJ1-4; tentatively, D is TRBD1 (6 bases). With 10 bases removed from V and 5 bases from J, the gap between germline ends came to 20 bases. Germline lookup yields CDR1 SNHLY and CDR2 FYNNEI. The CDR3 runs to 15 residues. CDR3 protein: CATKGQGLSNEKLFF. The CDR3 region has the DNA TGTGCCACTAAGGGGCAGGGGCTCAGCAATGAAAAACTGTTTTTT.

As for this clonotype: A single base separates this from a much larger clone, so it may be a read error. This chain joins TRBV7-6 and TRBJ1-1; a possible D gene is TRBD1 (5 bases). Germline loops: CDR1 SGHVS, CDR2 FNYEAQ. The CDR3 contains 15 residues. V was trimmed by 0 bases and J by 7 bases, leaving 15 bases between them. Here the CDR3 reads CASSLATGAGCEAFF. The CDR3 nucleotides are TGTGCCAGCAGCTTAGCAACAGGAGCCGGCTGTGAAGCTTTCTTT.

This clonotype was picked up many times. V is TRBV12-3 or TRBV12-4 and J is TRBJ2-5; D may be TRBD1 or TRBD2 (5 bases each). The CDR3 runs to 18 residues. Deletions cut 3 bases from V and 5 bases from J, with 25 bases between. The CDR3 DNA reads as TGTGCCAGCAGTTTCCCGCCAGGCAGGGAGAAACTCTACGAGACCCAGTACTTC. Translated: CASSFPPGREKLYETQYF.

Many counts were recorded for this clonotype. The chain recombines TRBV6-1 with TRBJ2-1; D is possibly TRBD1 (5 bases). The CDR3 is made up of 15 amino acids. Trimming cost V 1 base and J 5 bases, with 12 bases left between them. CDR1 is MNHNS and CDR2 is SASEGT in the germline V gene. The CDR3 DNA is TGTGCCAGCAGTGAAGTGTGGGGCAACAACAATGAGCAGTTCTTC. Translating it yields CASSEVWGNNNEQFF.

The chain recombines TRBV28 with TRBJ2-7, with a tentative D call TRBD1 (6 bases). The length of the CDR3 is 11 residues. CDR1 and CDR2 (germline): MDHEN, SYDVKM. The germline V and J ends were trimmed by 5 bases and 6 bases, with 8 bases remaining between them. The CDR3 protein is CASSHRAEQYF. Here the CDR3 DNA reads TGTGCCAGCAGTCACAGGGCCGAGCAGTACTTC.

The rearrangement uses TRBV12-5 and TRBJ2-3, with TRBD2 identical over 11 bases. Looked up from germline, CDR1 is LGHNT and CDR2 is FRNRAP. The CDR3 contains 13 residues. V lost 4 bases, J lost 6 bases, and 0 bases stayed unmatched. CDR3 sequence: CASGSSGRDTQYF. The CDR3, as DNA: TGTGCTAGTGGTTCTAGCGGGAGGGATACGCAGTATTTT.

This clonotype was detected only once. CDR3: CASSFQGTHEQYF. CDR3 nucleotide sequence: TGTGCCAGCAGCTTTCAGGGAACCCACGAGCAGTACTTC. V and J are TRBV5-4 and TRBJ2-7; TRBD1 might be the D (5 bases). Germline CDR1 SGHNT, CDR2 YYREEE (reference sequence). This CDR3 has 13 residues. Trimming stripped 2 bases from V and 5 bases from J, with 11 bases between.

This clonotype showed up just a few times. The chain carries TRBV7-9 and TRBJ1-1; a weak D match, TRBD1 (5 bases). Per the germline V gene, CDR1 is SEHNR and CDR2 is FQNEAQ (reference sequence). CDR3 length equals 15 residues. V lost 0 bases and J 4 bases, leaving 12 bases between the germline ends. The CDR3 sequence: CASSLAAGRATEAFF. CDR3 in DNA: TGTGCCAGCAGCTTAGCGGCAGGGAGGGCCACTGAAGCTTTCTTT.

This clonotype was counted between two and nine times. The chain joins TRBV28 to TRBJ2-1, with TRBD1 as a possible D gene (7 bases). The CDR3 has 17 residues. V lost 5 bases, J lost 4 bases, and 21 bases lay in between. In germline, CDR1 is MDHEN, CDR2 SYDVKM. This CDR3 reads CASSPAGGGIAYNEQFF. The CDR3 nucleotides read TGTGCCAGCAGTCCCGCAGGGGGAGGTATTGCGTACAATGAGCAGTTCTTC.

This clonotype was seen at least ten times. This chain connects TRBV6-2 or TRBV6-3 to TRBJ2-1; no clear D gene. V was trimmed by 0 bases and J by 10 bases, leaving 22 bases between them. Germline CDR1 and CDR2: MNHEY and SVGEGT. CDR3 length: 17 amino acids. The CDR3 protein is CASSYSVGGPPLIEQFF. The CDR3 nucleotides read TGTGCCAGCAGTTACTCTGTGGGCGGTCCCCCGCTGATCGAGCAGTTCTTC.

The chain combines TRBV19 with TRBJ1-1; 8 nucleotides align to TRBD1. With 4 bases clipped from V and 4 bases from J, the junction kept 8 bases outside the gene matches. Germline loops: CDR1 LNHDA, CDR2 SQIVND (reference sequence). The CDR3 totals 15 residues. Here the CDR3 reads CASSKRTGSSTEAFF. The CDR3 nucleotides read TGTGCCAGTAGTAAACGGACAGGGTCGAGCACTGAAGCTTTCTTT.

This clonotype was observed many times. J is TRBJ2-3 and V is TRBV14, with 10 bases identical to TRBD2. The junction had 6 bases not matched to a gene; V was cut back by 5 bases and J by 4 bases. Germline V CDR1 and CDR2: SGHDN, FVKESK. The CDR3 totals 15 residues. The CDR3 DNA sequence: TGTGCCAGCAGCGTAGCGGGAGGTCTTGCAGATACGCAGTATTTT. Its protein product is CASSVAGGLADTQYF.

This clonotype was found many times. The chain combines TRBV15 with TRBJ2-7; unclear D gene. CDR1 LNHNV and CDR2 YYDKDF come from the germline V gene (reference sequence). V was clipped by 3 bases and J by 2 bases, with 11 bases between them. This CDR3 is built from 14 residues. CDR3 DNA: TGTGCCACCAGCAGTTCTCCTCCTCCCTACGAGCAGTACTTC. This codes for CATSSSPPPYEQYF.

This clonotype occurred many times. V gene TRBV4-2 combines with J gene TRBJ2-1; tentative D call: TRBD2 (5 bases). The CDR3 contains 17 residues. Trimming removed 1 base from V and 0 bases from J, with 13 bases in between. Germline-derived CDR1 and CDR2 are LGHNA and YNFKEQ. CDR3 DNA: TGTGCCAGCAGCCAAGTAGGAGGACTCCGCTCCTACAATGAGCAGTTCTTC. Translating gives CASSQVGGLRSYNEQFF.

There are many counts of this clonotype. The chain recombines TRBV12-3 or TRBV12-4 with TRBJ2-6; D call uncertain. Trimming removed 6 bases from V and 0 bases from J, with 12 bases in between. CDR3 length: 16 amino acids. This CDR3 reads CASSPGRLSGANVLTF. The CDR3 DNA follows: TGTGCCAGCAGCCCCGGACGCCTCTCTGGGGCCAACGTCCTGACTTTC.

V usage is TRBV13 and J usage is TRBJ1-1, with D unresolved. V lost 2 bases to trimming and J lost 11 bases, with 12 bases between them. The CDR3 is 12 residues long. Germline CDR1 and CDR2: PRHDT and FYEKMQ (reference sequence). The CDR3: CASSLPRAPAFF. The CDR3 bases are TGTGCCAGCAGCTTACCCCGGGCCCCTGCTTTCTTT.

This clonotype appeared a few times. The CDR3 bases are TGTGCCAGCAGCAGATTAAAGGACAGGGTGAACTCCTATAATTCACCCCTCCACTTT. Translating gives CASSRLKDRVNSYNSPLHF. The chain joins TRBV5-4 to TRBJ1-6, with TRBD1 identical over 8 bases. The CDR3 runs to 19 residues. V lost 4 bases and J lost 0; bases outside the gene matches: 12. Germline values: CDR1 SGHNT, CDR2 YYREEE (reference sequence). Drawing the rest from reference TRBV5-4 and TRBJ1-6, the complete variable domain is ETGVTQSPTHLIKTRGQQVTLRCSSQSGHNTVSWYQQALGQGPQFIFQYYREEENGRGNFPPRFSGLQFPNYSSELNVNALELDDSALYLCASSRLKDRVNSYNSPLHFGNGTRLTVT.

The sample holds many counts of this clonotype. The CDR3 region is CASSLDRSGYTF. The CDR3 DNA reads TGTGCCAGCAGCTTGGATCGAAGTGGCTACACCTTC. The chain uses TRBV7-9 and TRBJ1-2, with D uncertain. The germline CDR1 and CDR2 sequences are SEHNR and FQNEAQ (reference sequence). The ends were cut back, 3 bases at V and 7 bases at J, with 9 bases in the middle. The CDR3 length is 12 residues.

In its sample, this clonotype was seen many times. The chain couples TRBV20-1 to TRBJ2-7; TRBD1 matches 11 bases. CDR1 is DFQATT and CDR2 is SNEGSKA in the germline V gene (reference sequence). J lost 3 bases, V lost 5 bases, and 6 bases had no gene match. There are 14 residues in the CDR3. The CDR3 DNA is TGCAGTGCTTCCTACGGGACAGGGGGCTACGAGCAGTACTTC. This translates into CSASYGTGGYEQYF.

This clonotype was detected a few times. A much larger clone sits a single nucleotide away, making a read error possible. This rearrangement joins TRBV27 to TRBJ2-2, with D possibly TRBD2 on 6 matching bases. Looked up from germline, CDR1 is MNHEY and CDR2 is SMNVEV (reference sequence). V gave up 3 bases and J gave up 1 base, with 15 bases separating them. The CDR3 has 17 amino acids. The CDR3 loop is CASSFRAQEGNTGELFF. The CDR3 nucleotides are TGTGCCAGCAGTTTTCGGGCCCAGGAGGGGAACACCGGGGAGCTGTTTTTT.

This clonotype was seen many times. The V call is TRBV5-5, the J call TRBJ2-7, with D hard to call. The CDR3 length is 14 residues. Germline lookup yields CDR1 SGHKS and CDR2 YYEKEE (reference sequence). V was clipped by 0 bases and J by 2 bases, with 9 bases between them. The CDR3 DNA follows: TGTGCCAGCAGCTTGGCGGGCCAGGCCTACGAGCAGTACTTC. Protein: CASSLAGQAYEQYF. The full variable domain, completed using reference TRBV5-5 and TRBJ2-7, is DAGVTQSPTHLIKTRGQQVTLRCSPISGHKSVSWYQQVLGQGPQFIFQYYEKEERGRGNFPDRFSARQFPNYSSELNVNALLLGDSALYLCASSLAGQAYEQYFGPGTRLTVT.